Each of the 14 T cell receptor beta chains below was sequenced from the same sample in a study of T cells in tumors after PD-1 blockade. Using immunoSEQ multiplex PCR, the repertoire was profiled, and TCRdb retains in-frame clones only, with some absent. This table has around 34,000 clones, 73% appearing once. This specimen was PBMCs, taken after anti-PD-1 treatment. All receptors come from a human donor with basal cell carcinoma.

V and J are TRBV7-6 and TRBJ1-1; 9 nucleotides agree with TRBD1. CDR3 length: 17 residues. Trimming took 1 base from V and 0 from J; bases not matched to a gene: 6. Germline V gene lookup returns CDR1 SGHVS and CDR2 FNYEAQ. CDR3: CASSLVGQGNVNTEAFF. The DNA for the CDR3 is TGTGCCAGCAGCTTAGTGGGACAGGGCAATGTGAACACTGAAGCTTTCTTT.

This clone has more than one count but fewer than ten. The chain employs TRBV5-1 and TRBJ1-6; D remains unclear. CDR1 SGHRS and CDR2 YFSETQ come from the germline V gene. The V end was cut by 0 bases, the J end by 7 bases, with 8 bases between. This CDR3 comprises 14 residues. This CDR3 reads CASSLEGLNSPLHF. Written as DNA, the CDR3 is TGCGCCAGCAGCTTGGAAGGGTTGAATTCACCCCTCCACTTT.

The chain joins TRBV30 to TRBJ1-5; 7 nucleotides line up with TRBD1. The CDR3 sequence is 14 residues long. J gave up 3 bases and V 1 base, and 3 bases lay outside the gene matches. Germline-derived CDR1 and CDR2 are GTSNPN and SVGIG (reference sequence). The DNA for the CDR3 is TGTGCCTGGAGTGAGACAGGGTACAATCAGCCCCAGCATTTT. It encodes CAWSETGYNQPQHF.

This chain joins TRBV7-3 and TRBJ2-1; tentative D call: TRBD2 (6 bases). Per the germline V gene, CDR1 is SGHTA and CDR2 is FQGTGA. Deletions cut 1 base from V and 9 bases from J, with 19 bases between. There are 16 residues in the CDR3. The CDR3 DNA follows: TGTGCCAGCAGCTTAAATGGGGGGAGTCTAGCAGGTGAGCAGTTCTTC. It codes for CASSLNGGSLAGEQFF.

The chain couples TRBV6-2 or TRBV6-3 to TRBJ1-5; 7 nucleotides line up with TRBD1. From germline, CDR1 is MNHEY and CDR2 SVGEGT. Unmatched junction bases numbered 11, after V lost 5 bases and J lost 4 bases. The CDR3 spans 16 residues. Written as DNA, the CDR3 is TGTGCCAGCAGTCTTCGAACAGGGGTCGGAAATCAGCCCCAGCATTTT. Protein product: CASSLRTGVGNQPQHF.

This clone appeared once. This chain uses TRBV24-1 with TRBJ2-3; 11 nucleotides line up with TRBD2. Germline assignment: CDR1 KGHDR and CDR2 SFDVKD. V shed 1 base and J 6 bases; nucleotides not matched to a gene: 5. The CDR3 runs to 16 residues. In DNA, the CDR3 is TGTGCCACCAGTGATTTCACTAGCGGGGGCGGCGATACGCAGTATTTT. Translation: CATSDFTSGGGDTQYF.

J is TRBJ1-2 and V is TRBV24-1; D may be TRBD1 (6 bases). The CDR3 loop spans 14 amino acids. Germline V CDR1 and CDR2: KGHDR, SFDVKD. The V gene lost 7 bases and the J gene lost 6 bases, with 17 bases spanning the gap. The CDR3 loop reads CATRSRDNRDGYTF. The CDR3 nucleotides are TGTGCCACCAGATCTAGGGATAACAGGGATGGCTACACCTTC.

This clone is categorized as medium-sized. The V call is TRBV15, the J call TRBJ1-5, with 7 bases identical to TRBD1. The V gene's germline CDR1 is LNHNV and CDR2 YYDKDF (reference sequence). Losses at the gene ends were 2 bases for V and 6 bases for J; bases not matched to a gene: 7. CDR3 length: 15 amino acids. Here the CDR3 reads CATSRPGQEGQPQHF. CDR3 nucleotide sequence: TGTGCCACCAGCAGACCCGGACAGGAAGGTCAGCCCCAGCATTTT. The complete variable domain, with remaining parts taken from reference TRBV15 and TRBJ1-5, reads DAMVIQNPRYQVTQFGKPVTLSCSQTLNHNVMYWYQQKSSQAPKLLFHYYDKDFNNEADTPDNFQSRRPNTSFCFLDIRSPGLGDTAMYLCATSRPGQEGQPQHFGDGTRLSIL.

The V gene is TRBV19, the J gene TRBJ1-4, with D possibly TRBD1 on 5 matching bases. Looked up from germline, CDR1 is LNHDA and CDR2 is SQIVND (reference sequence). The CDR3 length is 15 residues. V lost 2 bases and J lost 6, with 13 bases in between. The CDR3 loop reads CASSIWQGWDEKLFF. The CDR3 DNA reads TGTGCCAGTAGTATATGGCAGGGATGGGATGAAAAACTGTTTTTT.

V is TRBV19 and J is TRBJ1-4; tentatively, D is TRBD1 (6 bases). Trimming cost V 0 bases and J 8 bases, with 19 bases left between them. This CDR3 spans 17 amino acids. Per the germline V gene, CDR1 is LNHDA and CDR2 is SQIVND (reference sequence). The CDR3 spells CASSIDFGQRGDEKLFF. The CDR3 DNA follows: TGTGCCAGTAGTATAGATTTCGGACAGAGGGGGGACGAAAAACTGTTTTTT. The variable domain in full, completed from reference TRBV19 and TRBJ1-4, reads DGGITQSPKYLFRKEGQNVTLSCEQNLNHDAMYWYRQDPGQGLRLIYYSQIVNDFQKGDIAEGYSVSREKKESFPLTVTSAQKNPTAFYLCASSIDFGQRGDEKLFFGSGTQLSVL.

This clone was counted only a few times. The genes are TRBV6-2 or TRBV6-3 and TRBJ1-1; possible D gene TRBD1, 6 bases. CDR1 and CDR2 from the germline V gene are MNHEY and SVGEGT. This CDR3 region has 19 residues. V was clipped by 6 bases and J by 0 bases, with 26 bases between them. The CDR3 DNA reads as TGTGCCAGCAGCTCCATTTTGAAATATCAGGGGACACTGAACACTGAAGCTTTCTTT. This gives the protein CASSSILKYQGTLNTEAFF.

V usage is TRBV25-1 and J usage is TRBJ2-2; 9 bases are shared with TRBD1. V shed 7 bases, J shed 3 bases, and the junction held 6 bases outside the gene matches. The CDR3 totals 15 residues. Germline assignment: CDR1 MGHDK and CDR2 SYGVNS. Written as DNA, the CDR3 is TGTGCCAGCACCCAAGGACAGGGGTACACCGGGGAGCTGTTTTTT. Translating gives CASTQGQGYTGELFF.

This rearrangement joins TRBV4-3 to TRBJ2-3; 9 bases agree with TRBD2. Per germline, CDR1 LGHNA and CDR2 YSLEER. The CDR3 consists of 15 residues. V was clipped by 4 bases and J by 2 bases; unmatched bases: 4. This CDR3 reads CASSPQRGVTDTQYF. The DNA of the CDR3 is TGCGCCAGCAGCCCGCAGCGGGGGGTCACAGATACGCAGTATTTT.

Concerning this clone: This sample includes further DNA sequences coding for the same CDR3. This chain uses TRBV5-1 with TRBJ1-4; TRBD1 matches 9 bases. Trimming removed 3 bases from V and 5 bases from J; junction bases left unmatched: 2. The CDR3 contains 14 residues. Germline lookup yields CDR1 SGHRS and CDR2 YFSETQ. The CDR3 loop is CASSSGTGNEKLFF. The CDR3 DNA follows: TGCGCCAGCAGCTCCGGGACAGGGAATGAAAAACTGTTTTTT.